Detailed here is one T cell receptor (beta chain). This entry comes from a study of blood T cell repertoires in COVID-19. Study-level information: T cells, B-cell-depleted T cells, or PBMCs provided the cDNA or gDNA that served as material.

In the authors' methods: How many nucleated cells were present was estimated from reference gene primer amplification. Profiled with immunoSEQ multiplex PCR; TCRdb holds only in-frame clones, not every one. The V and J calls and clone size were taken over from that table, and D and trimming were inferred from the DNA. The sample consists of about 120,000 clones, around 70% of them appearing once. The V end was cut by 4 bases, the J end by 2 bases, with 15 bases between. From germline, CDR1 is SGHNT and CDR2 YYREEE (reference sequence). The CDR3 is 15 amino acids. Material: peripheral blood. The receptor's source is a man between 60 and 75 years old with acute or convalescent COVID-19. The J gene is TRBJ1-1, the V gene TRBV5-4, with D possibly being TRBD1 (5 bases). In nucleotides, the CDR3 is TGTGCCAGCAGCACTGAGGCAGGGATAAACACTGAAGCTTTCTTT. Translation: CASSTEAGINTEAFF.